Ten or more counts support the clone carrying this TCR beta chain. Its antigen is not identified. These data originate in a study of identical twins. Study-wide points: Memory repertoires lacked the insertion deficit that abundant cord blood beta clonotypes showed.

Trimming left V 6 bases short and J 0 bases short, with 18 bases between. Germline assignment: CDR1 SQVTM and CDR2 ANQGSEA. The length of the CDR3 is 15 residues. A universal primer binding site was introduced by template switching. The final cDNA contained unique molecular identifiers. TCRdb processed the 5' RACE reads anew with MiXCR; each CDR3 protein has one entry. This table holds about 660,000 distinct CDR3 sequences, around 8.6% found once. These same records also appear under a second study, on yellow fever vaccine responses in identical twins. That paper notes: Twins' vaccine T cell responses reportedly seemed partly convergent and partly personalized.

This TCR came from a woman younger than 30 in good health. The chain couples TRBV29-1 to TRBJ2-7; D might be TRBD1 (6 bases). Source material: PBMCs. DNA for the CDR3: TGCAGCGTCCGGGGCACGGACAGAAGCTCCTACGAGCAGTACTTC. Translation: CSVRGTDRSSYEQYF.